The source of this TCR beta chain is a study of ipilimumab plus nivolumab after autologous stem cell transplantation. V was trimmed by 4 bases and J by 7 bases, leaving 8 bases between them. There are 11 residues in the CDR3. CDR1 is WNHNN and CDR2 is SYGVQD in the germline V gene (reference sequence). TCRdb's table, derived via immunoSEQ multiplex PCR, lists solely in-frame clones and lacks some. The sample holds over 15,000 clones, more than 65% seen once. The chain has TRBV10-1 and TRBJ2-7; perhaps TRBD2 as D (5 bases). This TCR was sampled from a male donor with diffuse large B-cell lymphoma. Here the sequenced sample was PBMCs, taken in a trial of ipilimumab plus nivolumab as post-transplant consolidation. CDR3 amino acids: CASSGSGEQYF. CDR3 nucleotides: TGCGCCAGCAGTGGATCGGGAGAGCAGTACTTC.